This note documents a single TCR beta chain sequence. The antigen remains unidentified. The record originates from a study of CD4 T cells in relation to SARS-CoV-2 and coronaviruses. As for the study in general: PBMCs were cultured with antigen for roughly 11 days before TCR beta sequencing.

The CDR3 covers 16 residues. V dropped 2 bases and J dropped 4; count of bases not matched to a gene: 5. Germline V gene sequence: CDR1 LNHDA, CDR2 SQIVND (reference sequence). TCRdb keeps only in-frame clones here, not all; method: immunoSEQ multiplex PCR. The sample contains around 30,000 clones, more than 65% of which appear only once. Approximately 9 x 10^4 naive or memory CD4+ cells were cultured with CEF peptides for roughly 10 days. This chain links TRBV19 with TRBJ2-2; 9 positions agree with TRBD2. This clonotype was sampled from an adult with COVID-19. The sample consisted of memory CD4+ T cells from PBMCs, cultured in vitro. The CDR3 reads CASSITTSGVTGELFF. The CDR3 DNA reads TGTGCCAGTAGTATAACGACTAGCGGAGTCACCGGGGAGCTGTTTTTT.